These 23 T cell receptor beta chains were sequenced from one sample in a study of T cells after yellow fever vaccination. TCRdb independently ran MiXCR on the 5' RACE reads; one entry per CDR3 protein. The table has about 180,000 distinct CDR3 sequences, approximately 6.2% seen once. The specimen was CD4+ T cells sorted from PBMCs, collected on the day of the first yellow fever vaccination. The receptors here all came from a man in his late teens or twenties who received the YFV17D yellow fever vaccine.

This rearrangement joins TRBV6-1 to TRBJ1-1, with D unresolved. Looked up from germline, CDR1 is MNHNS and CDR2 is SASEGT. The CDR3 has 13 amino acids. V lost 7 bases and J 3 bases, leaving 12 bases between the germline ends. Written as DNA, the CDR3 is TGTGCCAGCATATTTATACGGGACACTGAAGCTTTCTTT. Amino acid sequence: CASIFIRDTEAFF.

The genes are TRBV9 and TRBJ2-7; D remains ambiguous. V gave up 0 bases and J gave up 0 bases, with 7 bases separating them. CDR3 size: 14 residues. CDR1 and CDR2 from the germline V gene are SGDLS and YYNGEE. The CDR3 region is CASSVDVSSYEQYF. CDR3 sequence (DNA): TGTGCCAGCAGCGTAGATGTGTCCTCCTACGAGCAGTACTTC.

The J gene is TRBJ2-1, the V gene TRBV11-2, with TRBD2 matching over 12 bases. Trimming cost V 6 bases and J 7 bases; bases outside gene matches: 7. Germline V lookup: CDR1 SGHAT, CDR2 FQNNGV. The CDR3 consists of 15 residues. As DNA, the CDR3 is TGTGCCAGCAGGTTAACTAGCGGGGGGTCGAATGAGCAGTTCTTC. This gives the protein CASRLTSGGSNEQFF.

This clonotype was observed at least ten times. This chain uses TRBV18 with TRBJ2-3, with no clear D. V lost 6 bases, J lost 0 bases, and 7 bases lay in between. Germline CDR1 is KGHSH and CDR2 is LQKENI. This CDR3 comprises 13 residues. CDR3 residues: CASSQTSTDTQYF. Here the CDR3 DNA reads TGTGCCAGCTCGCAAACTAGCACAGATACGCAGTATTTT. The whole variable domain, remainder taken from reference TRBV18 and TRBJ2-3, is NAGVMQNPRHLVRRRGQEARLRCSPMKGHSHVYWYRQLPEEGLKFMVYLQKENIIDESGMPKERFSAEFPKEGPSILRIQQVVRGDSAAYFCASSQTSTDTQYFGPGTRLTVL.

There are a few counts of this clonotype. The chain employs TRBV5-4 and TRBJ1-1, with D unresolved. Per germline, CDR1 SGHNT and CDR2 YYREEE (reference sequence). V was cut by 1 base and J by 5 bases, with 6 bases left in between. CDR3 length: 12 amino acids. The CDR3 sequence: CASSLSWTEAFF. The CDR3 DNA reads TGTGCCAGCAGCTTGTCATGGACTGAAGCTTTCTTT. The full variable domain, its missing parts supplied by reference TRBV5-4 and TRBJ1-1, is ETGVTQSPTHLIKTRGQQVTLRCSSQSGHNTVSWYQQALGQGPQFIFQYYREEENGRGNFPPRFSGLQFPNYSSELNVNALELDDSALYLCASSLSWTEAFFGQGTRLTVV.

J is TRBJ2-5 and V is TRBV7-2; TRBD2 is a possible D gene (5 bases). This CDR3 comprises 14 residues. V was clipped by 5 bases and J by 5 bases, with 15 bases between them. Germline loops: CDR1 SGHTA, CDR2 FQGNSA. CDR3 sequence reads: CASSNREARETQYF. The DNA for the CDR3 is TGTGCCAGCAGCAACCGGGAAGCGAGGGAGACCCAGTACTTC. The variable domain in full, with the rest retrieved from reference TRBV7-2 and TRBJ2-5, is GAGVSQSPSNKVTEKGKDVELRCDPISGHTALYWYRQSLGQGLEFLIYFQGNSAPDKSGLPSDRFSAERTGGSVSTLTIQRTQQEDSAVYLCASSNREARETQYFGPGTRLLVL.

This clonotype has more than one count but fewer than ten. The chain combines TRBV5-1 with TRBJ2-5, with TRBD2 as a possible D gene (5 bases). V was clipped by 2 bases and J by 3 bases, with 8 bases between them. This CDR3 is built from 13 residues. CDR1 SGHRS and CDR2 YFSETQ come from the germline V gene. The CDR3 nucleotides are TGCGCCAGCAGCTTTGAGGGAGAAGAGACCCAGTACTTC. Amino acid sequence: CASSFEGEETQYF.

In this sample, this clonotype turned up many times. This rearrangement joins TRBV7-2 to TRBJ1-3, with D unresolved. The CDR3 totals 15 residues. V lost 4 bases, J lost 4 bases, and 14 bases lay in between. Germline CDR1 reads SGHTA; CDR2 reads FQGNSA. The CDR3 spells CASSYGPSGGNTIYF. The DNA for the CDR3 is TGTGCCAGCAGCTATGGGCCCTCGGGCGGAAACACCATATATTTT. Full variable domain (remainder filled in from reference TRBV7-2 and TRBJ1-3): GAGVSQSPSNKVTEKGKDVELRCDPISGHTALYWYRQSLGQGLEFLIYFQGNSAPDKSGLPSDRFSAERTGGSVSTLTIQRTQQEDSAVYLCASSYGPSGGNTIYFGEGSWLTVV.

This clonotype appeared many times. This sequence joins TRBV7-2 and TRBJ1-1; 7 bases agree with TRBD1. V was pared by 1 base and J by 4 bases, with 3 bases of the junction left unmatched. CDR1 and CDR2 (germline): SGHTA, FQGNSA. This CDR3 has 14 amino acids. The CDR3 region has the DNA TGTGCCAGCAGCTTAGGGTCAGGGGGCACTGAAGCTTTCTTT. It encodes CASSLGSGGTEAFF. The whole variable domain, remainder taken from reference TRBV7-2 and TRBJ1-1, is GAGVSQSPSNKVTEKGKDVELRCDPISGHTALYWYRQSLGQGLEFLIYFQGNSAPDKSGLPSDRFSAERTGGSVSTLTIQRTQQEDSAVYLCASSLGSGGTEAFFGQGTRLTVV.

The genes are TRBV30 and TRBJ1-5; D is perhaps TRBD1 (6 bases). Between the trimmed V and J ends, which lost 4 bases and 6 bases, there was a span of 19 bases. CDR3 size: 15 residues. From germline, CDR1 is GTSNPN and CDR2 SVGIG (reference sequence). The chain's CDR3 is CAWMSQGSPLQPQHF. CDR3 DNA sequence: TGTGCCTGGATGAGCCAGGGGTCCCCTCTTCAGCCCCAGCATTTT.

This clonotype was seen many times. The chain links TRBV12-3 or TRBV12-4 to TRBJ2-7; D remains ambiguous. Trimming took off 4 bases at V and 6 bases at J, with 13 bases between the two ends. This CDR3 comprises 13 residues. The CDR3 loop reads CASSSNGVGEQYV. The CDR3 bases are TGTGCCAGCAGTTCCAATGGGGTCGGCGAGCAGTACGTC.

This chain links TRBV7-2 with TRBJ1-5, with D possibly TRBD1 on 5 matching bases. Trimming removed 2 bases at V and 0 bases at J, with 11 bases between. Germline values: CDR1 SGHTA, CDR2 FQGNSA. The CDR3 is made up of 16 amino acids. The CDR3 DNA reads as TGTGCCAGCAGCTTACGGGGCCCTTATAGCAATCAGCCCCAGCATTTT. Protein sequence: CASSLRGPYSNQPQHF.

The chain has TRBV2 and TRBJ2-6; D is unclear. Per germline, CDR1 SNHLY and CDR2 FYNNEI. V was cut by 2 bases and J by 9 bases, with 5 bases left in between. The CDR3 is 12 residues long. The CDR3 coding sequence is TGTGCCAGCAGTGAAAGGGACAACGTCCTGACTTTC. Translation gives CASSERDNVLTF.

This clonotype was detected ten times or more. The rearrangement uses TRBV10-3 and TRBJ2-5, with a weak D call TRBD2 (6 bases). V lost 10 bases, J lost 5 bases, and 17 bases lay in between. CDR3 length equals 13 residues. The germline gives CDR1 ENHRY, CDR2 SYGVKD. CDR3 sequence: CATLRELEETQYF. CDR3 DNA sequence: TGTGCCACACTACGGGAGTTAGAGGAGACCCAGTACTTC.

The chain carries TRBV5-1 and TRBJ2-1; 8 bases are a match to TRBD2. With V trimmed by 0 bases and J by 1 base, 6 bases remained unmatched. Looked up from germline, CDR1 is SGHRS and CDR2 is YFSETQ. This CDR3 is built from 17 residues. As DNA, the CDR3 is TGCGCCAGCAGCTTGGTGGGGACTAGTCGATCCTACAATGAGCAGTTCTTC. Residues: CASSLVGTSRSYNEQFF.

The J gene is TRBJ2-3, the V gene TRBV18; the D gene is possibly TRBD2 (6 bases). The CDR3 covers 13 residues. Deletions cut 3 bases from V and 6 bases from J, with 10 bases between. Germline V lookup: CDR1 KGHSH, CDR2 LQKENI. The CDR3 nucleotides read TGTGCCAGCTCACCTACGGGGAGGGATACGCAGTATTTT. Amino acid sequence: CASSPTGRDTQYF.

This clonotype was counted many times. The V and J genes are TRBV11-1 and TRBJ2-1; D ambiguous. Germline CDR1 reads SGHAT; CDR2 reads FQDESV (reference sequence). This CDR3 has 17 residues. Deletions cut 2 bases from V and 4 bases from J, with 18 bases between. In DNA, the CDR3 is TGTGCCAGCAGCTTATCACCATCCGCGGCTTTATACAATGAGCAGTTCTTC. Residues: CASSLSPSAALYNEQFF.

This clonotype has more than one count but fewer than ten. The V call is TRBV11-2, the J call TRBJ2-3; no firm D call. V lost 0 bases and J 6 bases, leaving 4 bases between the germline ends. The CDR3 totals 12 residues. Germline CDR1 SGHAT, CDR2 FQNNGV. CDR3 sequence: CASSLDIDTQYF. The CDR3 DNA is TGTGCCAGCAGCTTAGACATTGATACGCAGTATTTT.

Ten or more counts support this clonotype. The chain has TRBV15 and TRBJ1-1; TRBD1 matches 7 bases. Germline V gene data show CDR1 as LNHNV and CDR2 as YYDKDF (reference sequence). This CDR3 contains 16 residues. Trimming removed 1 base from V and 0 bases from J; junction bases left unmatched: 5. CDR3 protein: CATSRGRQGVNTEAFF. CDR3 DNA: TGTGCCACCAGCAGAGGAAGACAGGGAGTGAACACTGAAGCTTTCTTT.

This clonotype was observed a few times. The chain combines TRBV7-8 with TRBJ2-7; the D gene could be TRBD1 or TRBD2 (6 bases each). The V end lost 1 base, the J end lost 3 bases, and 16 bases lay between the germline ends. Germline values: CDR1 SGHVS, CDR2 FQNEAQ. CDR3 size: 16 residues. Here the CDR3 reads CASSLGGTQGYYEQYV. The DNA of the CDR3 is TGTGCCAGCAGCTTAGGCGGGACACAGGGTTACTACGAGCAGTACGTC.

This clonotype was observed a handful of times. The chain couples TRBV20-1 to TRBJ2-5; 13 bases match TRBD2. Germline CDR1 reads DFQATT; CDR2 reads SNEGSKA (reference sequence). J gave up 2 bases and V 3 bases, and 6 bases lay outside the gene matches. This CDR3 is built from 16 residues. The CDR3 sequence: CSASQLAGGGQETQYF. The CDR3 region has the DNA TGCAGTGCTAGCCAACTAGCGGGGGGGGGTCAAGAGACCCAGTACTTC.

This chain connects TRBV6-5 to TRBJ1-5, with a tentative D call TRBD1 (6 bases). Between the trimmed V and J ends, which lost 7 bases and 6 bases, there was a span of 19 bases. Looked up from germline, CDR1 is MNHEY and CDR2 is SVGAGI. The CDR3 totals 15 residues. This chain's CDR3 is CASTQGGGGGQPQHF. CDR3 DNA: TGTGCCAGCACCCAAGGGGGGGGCGGGGGTCAGCCCCAGCATTTT.

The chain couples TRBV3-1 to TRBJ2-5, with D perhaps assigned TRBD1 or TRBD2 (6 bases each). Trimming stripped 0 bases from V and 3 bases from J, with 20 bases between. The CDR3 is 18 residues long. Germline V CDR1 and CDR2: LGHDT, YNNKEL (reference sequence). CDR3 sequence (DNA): TGTGCCAGCAGCCAAGATCCGACGAACGGGGGCAGAAAAGAGACCCAGTACTTC. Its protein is CASSQDPTNGGRKETQYF.